A selection of T cell receptor beta chains follows, all from one sample in a study of blood T cell repertoires in COVID-19. Profiled with immunoSEQ multiplex PCR; TCRdb holds only in-frame clones, not every one. Of about 230,000 clones in the sample, 65% to 90% were seen once. The sample consisted of peripheral blood. All receptors derive from a woman aged 45-59 years with acute or convalescent COVID-19. The CDR3 runs from the conserved cysteine through the conserved F or W. Fields, in order: V gene, J gene, D gene, CDR3 length, clone size, CDR3 protein, CDR3 DNA. The D gene is left open where the match is weak. Only some rows state a clone size, as once, few, many or a class for expanded clones.

V: TRBV7-8
J: TRBJ1-5
D: TRBD1
length: 16
size: .
CDR3: CASSYRPGQGNQPQHF
DNA: TGTGCCAGCAGCTACAGACCCGGACAGGGCAATCAGCCCCAGCATTTT

V: TRBV11-2
J: TRBJ2-7
D: TRBD2
length: 17
size: few
CDR3: CASSFRLAGGPLSEQYF
DNA: TGTGCCAGCAGCTTCCGACTAGCGGGAGGCCCCCTAAGCGAGCAGTACTTC

V: TRBV6-2/TRBV6-3
J: TRBJ1-5
D: .
length: 17
size: once
CDR3: CASSYPRGVGTNQPQHF
DNA: TGTGCCAGCAGTTACCCTCGAGGGGTAGGGACTAATCAGCCCCAGCATTTT

V: TRBV28
J: TRBJ2-3
D: TRBD1
length: 16
size: .
CDR3: CASSSTRGNDTDTQYF
DNA: TGTGCCAGCAGTTCGACCAGGGGGAATGACACAGATACGCAGTATTTT

V: TRBV30
J: TRBJ1-1
D: TRBD1
length: 12
size: .
CDR3: CAWSRQGGMAFF
DNA: TGTGCCTGGAGTCGACAGGGGGGTATGGCTTTCTTT

V: TRBV6-5
J: TRBJ1-2
D: .
length: 15
size: .
CDR3: CASSYSGSSNYGYTF
DNA: TGTGCCAGCAGTTACTCGGGCAGCTCTAACTATGGCTACACCTTC

V: TRBV6-5
J: TRBJ2-2
D: .
length: 16
size: .
CDR3: CASSYSGTPEFGELFF
DNA: TGTGCCAGCAGTTACTCAGGGACACCTGAGTTCGGGGAGCTGTTTTTT

V: TRBV11-2
J: TRBJ2-3
D: TRBD2
length: 15
size: .
CDR3: CASSFSGGQSDTQYF
DNA: TGTGCCAGCAGCTTCTCGGGGGGGCAGTCAGATACGCAGTATTTT

V: TRBV9
J: TRBJ1-1
D: .
length: 16
size: .
CDR3: CASSVGASLVNTEAFF
DNA: TGTGCCAGCAGCGTAGGTGCTTCTCTAGTGAACACTGAAGCTTTCTTT

V: TRBV4-2
J: TRBJ2-1
D: .
length: 16
size: once
CDR3: CASSQVGGQIHNEQFF
DNA: TGTGCCAGCAGCCAAGTTGGGGGCCAGATACACAATGAGCAGTTCTTC

V: TRBV27
J: TRBJ2-3
D: TRBD1
length: 17
size: .
CDR3: CASSGNGTGNGADTQYF
DNA: TGTGCCAGCAGCGGTAACGGGACAGGGAACGGGGCAGATACGCAGTATTTT

V: TRBV9
J: TRBJ1-1
D: .
length: 15
size: few
CDR3: CASSASTGQGTEAFF
DNA: TGTGCCAGCAGCGCCAGTACAGGGCAAGGCACTGAAGCTTTCTTT

V: TRBV30
J: TRBJ1-4
D: .
length: 14
size: .
CDR3: CAWSGGGRREKLFF
DNA: TGTGCCTGGAGTGGGGGGGGGCGAAGGGAAAAACTGTTTTTT

V: TRBV9
J: TRBJ2-2
D: .
length: 15
size: .
CDR3: CASSDRDISTGELFF
DNA: TGTGCCAGCAGCGACCGGGACATTTCCACCGGGGAGCTGTTTTTT

V: TRBV13
J: TRBJ2-7
D: TRBD2
length: 15
size: .
CDR3: CASSSSGGADYEQYF
DNA: TGTGCCAGCAGCTCTAGCGGGGGGGCCGACTACGAGCAGTACTTC

V: TRBV5-8
J: TRBJ2-1
D: .
length: 15
size: .
CDR3: CASSLWGGPGGEQFF
DNA: TGTGCCAGCAGCTTGTGGGGGGGCCCAGGCGGTGAGCAGTTCTTC

V: TRBV28
J: TRBJ2-3
D: TRBD1
length: 15
size: .
CDR3: CATSRDRPSTDTQYF
DNA: TGTGCCACAAGCCGGGACAGGCCTAGCACAGATACGCAGTATTTT

V: TRBV21-1
J: TRBJ2-1
D: .
length: 19
size: .
CDR3: CASSNMASGRAGRGNEQFF
DNA: TGTGCCAGCAGCAACATGGCTAGCGGGAGGGCCGGGAGGGGGAATGAGCAGTTCTTC

V: TRBV19
J: TRBJ1-5
D: .
length: 16
size: few
CDR3: CASTLSGVPPGSPQHF
DNA: TGTGCCAGTACCCTCTCGGGGGTCCCCCCTGGTTCGCCCCAGCATTTT

V: TRBV6-1
J: TRBJ2-5
D: TRBD2
length: 15
size: many
CDR3: CASSELAGGPETQYF
DNA: TGTGCCAGCAGTGAACTAGCGGGAGGGCCAGAGACCCAGTACTTC

V: TRBV6-5
J: TRBJ1-6
D: TRBD1
length: 14
size: .
CDR3: CASIGQGRDSPLHF
DNA: TGTGCCAGCATTGGACAGGGACGAGATTCACCCCTCCACTTT

V: TRBV6-5
J: TRBJ1-1
D: .
length: 11
size: .
CDR3: CASSYLTEAFF
DNA: TGTGCCAGCAGTTACCTCACTGAAGCTTTCTTT